The 8 T cell receptor beta chains presented below share a single source sample, sequenced in a study of blood T cell repertoires in COVID-19. The protocol was immunoSEQ multiplex PCR, while the TCRdb copy is restricted to in-frame clones and leaves out a portion. The data contain more than 50,000 clones, roughly 88% of them singletons. Specimen: peripheral blood. The receptor set was obtained from a human donor in a cohort sampled during active COVID-19.

This clone was detected many times. V and J are TRBV5-6 and TRBJ2-7, with 10 bases aligning to TRBD1. This CDR3 has 12 residues. The V segment lost 3 bases and the J segment 6 bases; nucleotides outside the gene matches: 0. Per the germline V gene, CDR1 is SGHDT and CDR2 is YYEEEE. The CDR3 sequence: CASSWDRGEQYF. CDR3 nucleotides: TGTGCCAGCAGCTGGGACAGGGGCGAGCAGTACTTC.

J is TRBJ2-7 and V is TRBV28, with no clear D. Trimming cost V 2 bases and J 4 bases, with 6 bases left between them. In germline, CDR1 is MDHEN, CDR2 SYDVKM. The CDR3 is made up of 12 amino acids. This CDR3 reads CASSLLAYEQYF. For the CDR3, the DNA is TGTGCCAGCAGTTTACTCGCGTACGAGCAGTACTTC.

The chain combines TRBV5-6 with TRBJ2-7; D remains ambiguous. The CDR3 length is 14 residues. The V gene lost 3 bases and the J gene lost 2 bases, with 12 bases spanning the gap. CDR1 and CDR2 (germline): SGHDT, YYEEEE. CDR3 bases: TGTGCCAGCAGCTCCCCGACTGATGCCTACGAGCAGTACTTC. Translating gives CASSSPTDAYEQYF.

The chain recombines TRBV3-1 (or the pseudogene TRBV3-2) with TRBJ2-5; D might be TRBD1 (5 bases). The CDR3 totals 16 residues. The V gene lost 3 bases and the J gene lost 4 bases, with 18 bases spanning the gap. The V gene's germline CDR1 is LGHDT and CDR2 YNNKEL (reference sequence). CDR3 sequence reads: CASSHLFQGRGETQYF. As DNA, the CDR3 is TGTGCCAGCAGCCACCTATTCCAGGGTAGGGGAGAGACCCAGTACTTC.

The CDR3 coding sequence is TGCGCCAGCAGCCCCCCCGGGACAGGGGAGGGAAACACCATATATTTT. Protein product: CASSPPGTGEGNTIYF. The V gene is TRBV4-3, the J gene TRBJ1-3; 10 bases fit TRBD1. The CDR3 sequence is 16 residues long. V shed 4 bases and J 4 bases; nucleotides not matched to a gene: 7. The V gene's germline CDR1 is LGHNA and CDR2 YSLEER.

The rearrangement uses TRBV28 and TRBJ2-5, with D uncertain. The V end lost 3 bases, the J end lost 5 bases, and 4 bases lay between the germline ends. Germline lookup yields CDR1 MDHEN and CDR2 SYDVKM. This CDR3 contains 11 residues. The CDR3 spells CASSFMETQYF. CDR3 nucleotides: TGTGCCAGCAGTTTTATGGAGACCCAGTACTTC.

The rearrangement links TRBV20-1 to TRBJ2-7, with a possible D match to TRBD2 (5 bases). The V and J ends lost 6 bases and 2 bases respectively, with 8 bases between them. CDR1 and CDR2 (germline): DFQATT, SNEGSKA (reference sequence). The CDR3 runs 11 residues. The CDR3 is CSATGAYEQYF. The CDR3 nucleotides read TGCAGTGCCACCGGGGCCTACGAGCAGTACTTC.

The V gene is TRBV19, the J gene TRBJ2-7, with 12 bases identical to TRBD2. Unmatched junction bases numbered 5, after V lost 2 bases and J lost 0 bases. The CDR3 extends over 17 amino acids. Germline V CDR1 and CDR2: LNHDA, SQIVND (reference sequence). The DNA for the CDR3 is TGTGCCAGTAGTATACGACTAGCGGGAGCCTTCTCCTACGAGCAGTACTTC. Its translation is CASSIRLAGAFSYEQYF.